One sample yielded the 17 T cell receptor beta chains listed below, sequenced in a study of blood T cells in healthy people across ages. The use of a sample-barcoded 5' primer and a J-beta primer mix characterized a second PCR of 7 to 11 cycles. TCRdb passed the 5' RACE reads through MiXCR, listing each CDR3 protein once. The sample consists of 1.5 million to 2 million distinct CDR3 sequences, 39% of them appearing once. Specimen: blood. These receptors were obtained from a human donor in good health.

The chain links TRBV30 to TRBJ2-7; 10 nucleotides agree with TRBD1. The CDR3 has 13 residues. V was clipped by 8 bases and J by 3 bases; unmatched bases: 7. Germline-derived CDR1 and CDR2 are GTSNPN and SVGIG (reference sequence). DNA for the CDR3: TGTGCCCGGTCTGGGACAGGGGACTACGAGCAGTACTTC. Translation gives CARSGTGDYEQYF.

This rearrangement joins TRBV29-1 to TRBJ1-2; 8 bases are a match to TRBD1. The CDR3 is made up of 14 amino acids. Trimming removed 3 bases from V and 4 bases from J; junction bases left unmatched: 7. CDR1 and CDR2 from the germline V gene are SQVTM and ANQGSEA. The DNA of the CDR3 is TGCAGCGTTGAGGACAGGGCCACTCCCTATGGCTACACCTTC. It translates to CSVEDRATPYGYTF.

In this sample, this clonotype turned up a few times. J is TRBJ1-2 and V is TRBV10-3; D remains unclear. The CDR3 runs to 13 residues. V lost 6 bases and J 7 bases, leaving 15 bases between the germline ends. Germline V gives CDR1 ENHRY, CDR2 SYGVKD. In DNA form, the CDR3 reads TGTGCCATCAGGGAACTGATAGTCGGTGGCTACACCTTC. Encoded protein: CAIRELIVGGYTF.

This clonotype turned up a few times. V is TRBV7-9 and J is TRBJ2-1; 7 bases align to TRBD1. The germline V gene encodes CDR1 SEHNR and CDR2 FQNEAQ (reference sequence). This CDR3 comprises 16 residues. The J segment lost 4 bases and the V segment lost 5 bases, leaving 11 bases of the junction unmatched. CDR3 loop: CASSPRTGRAYNEQFF. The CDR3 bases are TGTGCCAGCAGCCCCCGGACAGGCAGAGCATACAATGAGCAGTTCTTC.

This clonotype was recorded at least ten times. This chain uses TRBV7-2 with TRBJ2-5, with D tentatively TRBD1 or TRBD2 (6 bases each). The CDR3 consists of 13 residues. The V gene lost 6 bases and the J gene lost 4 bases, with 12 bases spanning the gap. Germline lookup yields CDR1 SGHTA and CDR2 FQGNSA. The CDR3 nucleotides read TGTGCCAGCAGTTTCGGGGGCCGAGAGACCCAGTACTTC. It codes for CASSFGGRETQYF.

CDR3: CASSLETRSETQYF. CDR3 DNA sequence: TGTGCCAGCAGCCTAGAGACTAGATCAGAGACCCAGTACTTC. The chain combines TRBV7-2 with TRBJ2-5; D perhaps matches TRBD2 (6 bases). Germline loops: CDR1 SGHTA, CDR2 FQGNSA. This CDR3 contains 14 residues. V dropped 5 bases and J dropped 4 bases, with 14 bases sitting between them.

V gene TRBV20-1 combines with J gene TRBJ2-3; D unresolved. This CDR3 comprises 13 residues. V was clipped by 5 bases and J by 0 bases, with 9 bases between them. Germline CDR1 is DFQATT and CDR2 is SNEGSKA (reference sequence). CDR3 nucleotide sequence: TGCAGTGCTGTCCTACATAGCACAGATACGCAGTATTTT. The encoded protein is CSAVLHSTDTQYF.

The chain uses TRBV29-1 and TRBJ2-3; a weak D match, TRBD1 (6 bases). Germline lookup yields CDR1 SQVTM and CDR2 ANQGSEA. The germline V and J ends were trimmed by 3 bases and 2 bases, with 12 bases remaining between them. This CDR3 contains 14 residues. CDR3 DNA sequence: TGCAGCGTTGATGACTCAGGGGACACAGATACGCAGTATTTT. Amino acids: CSVDDSGDTDTQYF.

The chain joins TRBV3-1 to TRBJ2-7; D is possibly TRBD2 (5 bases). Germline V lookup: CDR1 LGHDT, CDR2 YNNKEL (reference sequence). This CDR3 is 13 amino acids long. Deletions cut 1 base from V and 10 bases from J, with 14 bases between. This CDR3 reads CASSQVGWESQYF. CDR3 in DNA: TGTGCCAGCAGCCAAGTCGGATGGGAGTCCCAGTACTTC.

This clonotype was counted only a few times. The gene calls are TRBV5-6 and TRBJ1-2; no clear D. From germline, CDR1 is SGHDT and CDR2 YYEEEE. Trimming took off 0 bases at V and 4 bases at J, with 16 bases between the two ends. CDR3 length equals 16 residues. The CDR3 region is CASSLAITARFYGYTF. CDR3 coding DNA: TGTGCCAGCAGCTTGGCCATCACAGCCAGATTCTATGGCTACACCTTC. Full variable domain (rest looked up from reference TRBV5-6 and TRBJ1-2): DAGVTQSPTHLIKTRGQQVTLRCSPKSGHDTVSWYQQALGQGPQFIFQYYEEEERQRGNFPDRFSGHQFPNYSSELNVNALLLGDSALYLCASSLAITARFYGYTFGSGTRLTVV.

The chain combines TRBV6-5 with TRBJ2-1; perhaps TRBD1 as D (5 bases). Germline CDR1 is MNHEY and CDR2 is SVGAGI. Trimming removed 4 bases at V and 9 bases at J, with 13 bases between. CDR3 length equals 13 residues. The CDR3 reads CASSFVGASEQFF. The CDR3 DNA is TGTGCCAGCAGTTTCGTTGGGGCTAGTGAGCAGTTCTTC.

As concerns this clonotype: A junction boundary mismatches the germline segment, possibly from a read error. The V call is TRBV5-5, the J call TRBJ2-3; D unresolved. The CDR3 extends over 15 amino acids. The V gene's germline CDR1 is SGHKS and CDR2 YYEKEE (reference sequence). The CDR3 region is CASSLASPHTDTQYF. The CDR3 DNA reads TGTGCCAGTAGCTTGGCCTCACCACACACAGATACGCAGTATTTT.

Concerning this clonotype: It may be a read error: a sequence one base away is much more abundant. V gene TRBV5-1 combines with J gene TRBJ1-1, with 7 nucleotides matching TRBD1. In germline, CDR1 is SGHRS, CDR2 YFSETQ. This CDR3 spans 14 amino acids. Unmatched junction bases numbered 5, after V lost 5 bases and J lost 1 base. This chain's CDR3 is CASRSGQPNTEAFF. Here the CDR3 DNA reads TGCGCCAGCAGGTCGGGACAGCCGAACACTGAAGCTTTCTTT.

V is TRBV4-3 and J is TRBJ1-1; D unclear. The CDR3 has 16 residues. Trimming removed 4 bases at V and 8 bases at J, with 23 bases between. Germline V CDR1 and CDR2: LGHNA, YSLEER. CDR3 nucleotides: TGCGCCAGCAGCCGAGACGTGGGGTCCCCTTTCTGGGAAGCTTTCTTT. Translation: CASSRDVGSPFWEAFF.

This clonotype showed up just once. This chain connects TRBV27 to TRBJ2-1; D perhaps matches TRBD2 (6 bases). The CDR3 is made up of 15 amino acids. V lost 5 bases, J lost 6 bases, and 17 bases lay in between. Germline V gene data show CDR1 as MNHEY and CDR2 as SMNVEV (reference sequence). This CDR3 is CASSVAEAPLNEQFF. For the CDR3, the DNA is TGTGCCAGCAGTGTAGCGGAGGCCCCCCTCAATGAGCAGTTCTTC.

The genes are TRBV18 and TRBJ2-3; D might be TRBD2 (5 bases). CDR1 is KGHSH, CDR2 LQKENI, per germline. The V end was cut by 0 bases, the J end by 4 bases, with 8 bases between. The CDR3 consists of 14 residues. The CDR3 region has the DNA TGTGCCAGCTCACCACCTACTAGAGCAGATACGCAGTATTTT. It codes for CASSPPTRADTQYF. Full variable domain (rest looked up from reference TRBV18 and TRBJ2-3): NAGVMQNPRHLVRRRGQEARLRCSPMKGHSHVYWYRQLPEEGLKFMVYLQKENIIDESGMPKERFSAEFPKEGPSILRIQQVVRGDSAAYFCASSPPTRADTQYFGPGTRLTVL.

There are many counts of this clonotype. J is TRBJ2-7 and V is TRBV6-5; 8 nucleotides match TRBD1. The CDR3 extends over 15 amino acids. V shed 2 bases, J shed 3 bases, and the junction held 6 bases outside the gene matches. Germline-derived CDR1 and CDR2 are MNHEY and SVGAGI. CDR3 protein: CASSYAFGTGYEQYF. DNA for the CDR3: TGTGCCAGCAGTTACGCCTTCGGGACAGGCTACGAGCAGTACTTC.